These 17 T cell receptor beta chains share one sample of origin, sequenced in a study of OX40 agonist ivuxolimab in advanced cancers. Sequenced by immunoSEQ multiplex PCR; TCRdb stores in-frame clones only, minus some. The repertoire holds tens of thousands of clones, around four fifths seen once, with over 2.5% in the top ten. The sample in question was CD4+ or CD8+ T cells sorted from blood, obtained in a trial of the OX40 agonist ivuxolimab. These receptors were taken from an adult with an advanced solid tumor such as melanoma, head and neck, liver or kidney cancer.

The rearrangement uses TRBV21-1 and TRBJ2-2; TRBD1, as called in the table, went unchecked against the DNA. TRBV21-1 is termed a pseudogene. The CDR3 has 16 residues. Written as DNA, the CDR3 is TGTGCCAGCAGCAAAAATAGACAGGGGAATACCGGGGAGCTGTTTTTT. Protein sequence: CASSKNRQGNTGELFF.

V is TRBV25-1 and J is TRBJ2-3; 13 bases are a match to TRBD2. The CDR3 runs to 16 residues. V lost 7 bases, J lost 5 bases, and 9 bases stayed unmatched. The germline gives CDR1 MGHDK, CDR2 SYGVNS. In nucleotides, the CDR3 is TGTGCCAGCACGGAATCACTAGCGGGGGGGCAAGATACGCAGTATTTT. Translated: CASTESLAGGQDTQYF.

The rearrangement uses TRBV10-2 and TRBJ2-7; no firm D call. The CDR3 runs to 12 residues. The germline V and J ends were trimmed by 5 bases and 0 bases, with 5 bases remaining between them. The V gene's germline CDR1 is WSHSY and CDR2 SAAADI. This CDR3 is CASSFSSYEQYF. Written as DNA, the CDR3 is TGCGCCAGCAGTTTCTCCTCCTACGAGCAGTACTTC.

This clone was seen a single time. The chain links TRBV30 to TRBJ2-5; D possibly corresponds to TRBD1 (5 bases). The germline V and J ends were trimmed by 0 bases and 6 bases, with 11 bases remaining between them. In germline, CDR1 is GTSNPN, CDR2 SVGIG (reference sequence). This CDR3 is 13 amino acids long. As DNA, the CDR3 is TGTGCCTGGAGTGTGATAGGGGTGAAGACCCAGTACTTC. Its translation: CAWSVIGVKTQYF.

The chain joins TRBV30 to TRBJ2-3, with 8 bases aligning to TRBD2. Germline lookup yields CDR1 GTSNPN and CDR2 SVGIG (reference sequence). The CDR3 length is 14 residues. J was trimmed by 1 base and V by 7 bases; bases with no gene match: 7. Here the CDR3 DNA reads TGTGCCTATCTCGGACTAGCCCGCACAGATACGCAGTATTTT. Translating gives CAYLGLARTDTQYF.

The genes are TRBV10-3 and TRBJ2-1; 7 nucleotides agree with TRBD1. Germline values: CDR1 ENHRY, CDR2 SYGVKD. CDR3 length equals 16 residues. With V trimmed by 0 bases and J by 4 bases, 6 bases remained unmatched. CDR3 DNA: TGTGCCATCAGTGAGTCGAGGGGACAGTCATACAATGAGCAGTTCTTC. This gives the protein CAISESRGQSYNEQFF.

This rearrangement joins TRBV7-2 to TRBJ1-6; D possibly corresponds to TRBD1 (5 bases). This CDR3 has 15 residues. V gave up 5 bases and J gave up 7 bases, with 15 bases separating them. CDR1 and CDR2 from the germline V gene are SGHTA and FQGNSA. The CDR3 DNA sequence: TGTGCCAGCAGCGGGGGTTCCGGGCGGAATTCACCCCTCCACTTT. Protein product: CASSGGSGRNSPLHF. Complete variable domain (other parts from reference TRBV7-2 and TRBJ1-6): GAGVSQSPSNKVTEKGKDVELRCDPISGHTALYWYRQSLGQGLEFLIYFQGNSAPDKSGLPSDRFSAERTGGSVSTLTIQRTQQEDSAVYLCASSGGSGRNSPLHFGNGTRLTVT.

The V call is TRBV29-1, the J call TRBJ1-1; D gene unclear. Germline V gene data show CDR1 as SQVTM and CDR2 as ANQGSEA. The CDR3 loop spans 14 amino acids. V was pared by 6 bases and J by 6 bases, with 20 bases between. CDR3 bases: TGCAGCGTGCGGGGTCACCTTCAAGGGTCTGAAGCTTTCTTT. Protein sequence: CSVRGHLQGSEAFF.

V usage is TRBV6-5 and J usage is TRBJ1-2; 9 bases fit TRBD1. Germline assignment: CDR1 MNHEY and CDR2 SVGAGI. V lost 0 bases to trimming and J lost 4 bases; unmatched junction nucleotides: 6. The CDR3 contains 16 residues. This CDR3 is CASSYSQGAEGYGYTF. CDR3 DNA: TGTGCCAGCAGTTACTCACAGGGGGCCGAAGGCTATGGCTACACCTTC.

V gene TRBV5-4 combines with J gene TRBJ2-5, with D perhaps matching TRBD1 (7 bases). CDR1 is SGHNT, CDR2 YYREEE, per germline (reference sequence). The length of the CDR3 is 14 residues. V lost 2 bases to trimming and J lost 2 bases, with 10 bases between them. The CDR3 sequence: CASSFAGQQETQYF. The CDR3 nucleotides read TGTGCCAGCAGCTTCGCGGGACAGCAAGAGACCCAGTACTTC.

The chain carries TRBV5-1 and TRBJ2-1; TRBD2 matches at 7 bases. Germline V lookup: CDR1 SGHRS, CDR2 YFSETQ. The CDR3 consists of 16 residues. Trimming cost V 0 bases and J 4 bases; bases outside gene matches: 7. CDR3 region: CASSLGGRAVYNEQFF. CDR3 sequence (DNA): TGCGCCAGCAGCTTGGGAGGGAGGGCCGTTTACAATGAGCAGTTCTTC.

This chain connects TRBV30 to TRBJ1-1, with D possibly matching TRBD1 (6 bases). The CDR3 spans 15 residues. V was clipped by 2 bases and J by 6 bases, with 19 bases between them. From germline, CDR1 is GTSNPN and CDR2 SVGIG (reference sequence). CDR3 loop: CAWSNIRGAEPEAFF. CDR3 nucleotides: TGTGCCTGGAGTAATATCAGGGGCGCCGAACCTGAAGCTTTCTTT.

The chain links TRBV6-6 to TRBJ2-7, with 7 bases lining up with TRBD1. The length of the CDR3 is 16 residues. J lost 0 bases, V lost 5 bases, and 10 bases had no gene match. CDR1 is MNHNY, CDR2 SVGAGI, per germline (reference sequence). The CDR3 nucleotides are TGTGCCAGCAGTAAACAGCCGGGACAGAGCTCCTACGAGCAGTACTTC. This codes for CASSKQPGQSSYEQYF.

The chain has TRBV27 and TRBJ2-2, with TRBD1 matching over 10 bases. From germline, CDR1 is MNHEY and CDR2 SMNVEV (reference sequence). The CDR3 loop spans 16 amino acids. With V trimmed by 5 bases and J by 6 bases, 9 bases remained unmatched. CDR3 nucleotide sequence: TGTGCCAGCAGTCCACCGGGACAGGGGTTTCCCGGGGAGCTGTTTTTT. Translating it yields CASSPPGQGFPGELFF.

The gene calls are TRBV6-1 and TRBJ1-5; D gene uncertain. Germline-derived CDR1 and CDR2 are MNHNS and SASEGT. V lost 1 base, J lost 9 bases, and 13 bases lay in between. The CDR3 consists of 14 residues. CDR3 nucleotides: TGTGCCAGCAGTGAAGACAACAAACCACGGCCCCAGCATTTT. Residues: CASSEDNKPRPQHF.

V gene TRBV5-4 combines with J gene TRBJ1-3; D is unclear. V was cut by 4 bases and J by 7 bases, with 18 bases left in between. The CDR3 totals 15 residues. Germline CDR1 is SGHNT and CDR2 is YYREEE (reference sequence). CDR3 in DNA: TGTGCCAGCAGCCAAGAAGTAAGAAGGGTGAACACCATATATTTT. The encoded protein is CASSQEVRRVNTIYF. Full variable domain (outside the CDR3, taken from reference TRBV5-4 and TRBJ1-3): ETGVTQSPTHLIKTRGQQVTLRCSSQSGHNTVSWYQQALGQGPQFIFQYYREEENGRGNFPPRFSGLQFPNYSSELNVNALELDDSALYLCASSQEVRRVNTIYFGEGSWLTVV.

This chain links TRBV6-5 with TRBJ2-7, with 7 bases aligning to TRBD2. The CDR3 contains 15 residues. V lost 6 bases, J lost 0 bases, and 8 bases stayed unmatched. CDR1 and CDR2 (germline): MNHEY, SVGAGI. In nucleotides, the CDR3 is TGTGCCAGCAGCGGCACTAGCGTCCTCTCCTACGAGCAGTACTTC. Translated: CASSGTSVLSYEQYF.